Listed here is a single T cell receptor (beta chain). This specimen belongs to a study of blood T cell repertoires in COVID-19. At the level of the study: Sites in the United States, Italy and Spain provided acute and convalescent COVID-19 samples.

From germline, CDR1 is SGHTA and CDR2 FQGTGA. Between the trimmed V and J ends, which lost 2 bases and 1 base, there was a span of 11 bases. The CDR3 contains 15 residues. In the authors' methods: Estimated nucleated cell counts came from reference gene primer amplification. Sequencing used immunoSEQ multiplex PCR; TCRdb keeps in-frame clones, though not all of them. From that table come the V and J calls and clone size; the DNA was used to work out D and trimming. Here the sample spans about 440,000 clones, about 90% being singletons. This TCR derives from a woman aged 18-29 years with acute COVID-19. Specimen: PBMCs or T cells enriched from blood (not recorded which). The chain links TRBV7-3 to TRBJ1-1; tentatively, D is TRBD1 (5 bases). CDR3 DNA sequence: TGTGCCAGCAGCTTAGGTGGGGCTCCGAACACTGAAGCTTTCTTT. It codes for CASSLGGAPNTEAFF.